This entry features one T cell receptor beta chain sequence. Its antigen is not identified. Investigators sourced about 2 micrograms of genomic DNA from cryopreserved PBMCs for TCR beta libraries. Here immunoSEQ multiplex PCR was the method, and the copy in TCRdb shows in-frame clones only, minus some. The sample lists over 120,000 clones; over 75% were seen once. CDR1 is SGHKS, CDR2 YYEKEE, per germline (reference sequence). The CDR3 covers 15 residues. With 1 base removed from V and 5 bases from J, the gap between germline ends came to 10 bases. This sample is drawn from a study of cytotoxic CD8 clonotypes in ibrutinib-treated CLL. Study context: Within the patient group, under 12 were relapsed/refractory and over 14 treatment-naive, and 17 to 18 were IGHV unmutated. The study's findings and limits: Public clonotypes, an uncommon group, contracted or remained stable on treatment. Timing of sampling differed between sustained-remission and progressing patients.

V gene TRBV5-5 combines with J gene TRBJ1-6; D unclear. The sequences come from PBMCs, collected after 36 months of ibrutinib treatment. The receptor comes from a human donor with chronic lymphocytic leukemia. The CDR3 sequence: CASSLQGYDNSPLHF. The CDR3 DNA reads TGTGCCAGCAGCTTGCAAGGCTACGATAATTCACCCCTCCACTTT.